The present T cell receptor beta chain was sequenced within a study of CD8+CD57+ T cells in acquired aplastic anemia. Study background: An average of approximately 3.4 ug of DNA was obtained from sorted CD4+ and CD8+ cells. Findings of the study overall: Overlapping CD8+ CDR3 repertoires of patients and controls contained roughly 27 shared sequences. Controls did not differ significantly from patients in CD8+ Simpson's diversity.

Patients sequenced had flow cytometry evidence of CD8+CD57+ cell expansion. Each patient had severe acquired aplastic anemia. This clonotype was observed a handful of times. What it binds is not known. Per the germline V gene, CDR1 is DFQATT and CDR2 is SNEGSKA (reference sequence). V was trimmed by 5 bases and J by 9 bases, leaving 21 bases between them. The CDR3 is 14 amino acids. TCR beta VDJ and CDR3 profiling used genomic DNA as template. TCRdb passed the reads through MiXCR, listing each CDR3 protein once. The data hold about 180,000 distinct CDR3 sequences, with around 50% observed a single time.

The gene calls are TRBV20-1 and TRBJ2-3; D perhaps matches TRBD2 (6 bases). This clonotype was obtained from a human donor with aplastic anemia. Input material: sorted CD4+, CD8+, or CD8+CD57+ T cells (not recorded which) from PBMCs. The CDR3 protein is CSASGGTTGGTQYF. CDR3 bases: TGCAGTGCTTCCGGAGGGACCACGGGTGGCACGCAGTATTTT.